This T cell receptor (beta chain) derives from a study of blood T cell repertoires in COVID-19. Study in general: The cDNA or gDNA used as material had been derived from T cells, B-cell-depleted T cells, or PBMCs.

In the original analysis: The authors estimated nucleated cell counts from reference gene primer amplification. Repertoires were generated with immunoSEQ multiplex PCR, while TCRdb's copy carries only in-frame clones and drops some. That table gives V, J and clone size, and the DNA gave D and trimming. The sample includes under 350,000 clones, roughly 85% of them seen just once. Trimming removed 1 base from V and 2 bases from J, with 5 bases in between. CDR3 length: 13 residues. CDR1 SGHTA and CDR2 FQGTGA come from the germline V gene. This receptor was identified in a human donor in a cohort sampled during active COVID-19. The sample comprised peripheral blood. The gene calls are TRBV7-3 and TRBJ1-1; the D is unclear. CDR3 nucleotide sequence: TGTGCCAGCAGCTTAAGTCTTAACACTGAAGCTTTCTTT. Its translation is CASSLSLNTEAFF.